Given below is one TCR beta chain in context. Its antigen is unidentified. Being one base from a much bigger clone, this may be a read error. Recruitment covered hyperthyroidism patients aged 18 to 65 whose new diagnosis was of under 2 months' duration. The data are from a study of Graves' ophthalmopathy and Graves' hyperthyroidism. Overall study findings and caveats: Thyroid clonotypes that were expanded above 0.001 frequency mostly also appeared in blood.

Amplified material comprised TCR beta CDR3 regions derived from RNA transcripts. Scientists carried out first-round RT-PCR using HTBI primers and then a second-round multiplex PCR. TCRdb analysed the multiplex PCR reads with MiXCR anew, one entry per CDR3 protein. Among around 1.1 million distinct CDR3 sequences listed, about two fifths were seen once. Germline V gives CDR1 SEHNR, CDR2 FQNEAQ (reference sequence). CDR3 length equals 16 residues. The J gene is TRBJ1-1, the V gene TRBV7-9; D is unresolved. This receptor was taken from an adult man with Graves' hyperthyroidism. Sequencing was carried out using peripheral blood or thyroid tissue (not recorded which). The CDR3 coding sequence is TGTGCCAGCGGCTTAGTCCCGGATATACGAGCCGCTGAAGCTTTCTTT. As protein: CASGLVPDIRAAEAFF.